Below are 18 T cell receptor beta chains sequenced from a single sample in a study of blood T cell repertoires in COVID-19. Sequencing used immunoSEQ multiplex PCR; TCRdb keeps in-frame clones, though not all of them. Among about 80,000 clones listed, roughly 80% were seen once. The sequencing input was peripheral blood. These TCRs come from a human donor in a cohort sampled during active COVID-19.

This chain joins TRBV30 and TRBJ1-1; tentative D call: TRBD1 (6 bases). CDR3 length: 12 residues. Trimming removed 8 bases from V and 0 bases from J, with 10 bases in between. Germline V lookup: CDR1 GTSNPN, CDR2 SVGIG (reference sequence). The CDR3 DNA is TGTGCCGGCGACAGGCTGAACACTGAAGCTTTCTTT. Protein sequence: CAGDRLNTEAFF.

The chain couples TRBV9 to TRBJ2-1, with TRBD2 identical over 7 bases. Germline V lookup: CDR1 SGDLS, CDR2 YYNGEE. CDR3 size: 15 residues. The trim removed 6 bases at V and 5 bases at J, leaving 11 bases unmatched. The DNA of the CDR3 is TGTGCCAGCACGCTGGAGGGGACTACAAACAATGAGCAGTTCTTC. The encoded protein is CASTLEGTTNNEQFF.

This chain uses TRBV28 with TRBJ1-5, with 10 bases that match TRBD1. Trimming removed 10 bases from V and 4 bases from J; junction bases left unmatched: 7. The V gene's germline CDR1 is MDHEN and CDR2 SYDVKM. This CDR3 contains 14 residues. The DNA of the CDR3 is TGTGCCACTGACAGGGGGCGCGCGAATCAGCCCCAGCATTTT. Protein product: CATDRGRANQPQHF.

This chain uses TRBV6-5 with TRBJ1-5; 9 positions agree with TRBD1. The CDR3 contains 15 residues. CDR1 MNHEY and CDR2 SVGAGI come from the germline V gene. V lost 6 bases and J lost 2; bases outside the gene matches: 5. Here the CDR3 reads CASRQQGAGNQPQHF. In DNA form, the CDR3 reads TGTGCCAGCAGGCAACAGGGGGCTGGCAATCAGCCCCAGCATTTT.

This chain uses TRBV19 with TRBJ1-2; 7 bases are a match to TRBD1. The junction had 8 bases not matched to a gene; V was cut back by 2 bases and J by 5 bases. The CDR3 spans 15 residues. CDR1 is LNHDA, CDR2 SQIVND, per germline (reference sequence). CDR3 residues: CASSINRQGGYGYTF. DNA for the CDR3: TGTGCCAGTAGTATAAACCGACAGGGAGGATATGGCTACACCTTC.

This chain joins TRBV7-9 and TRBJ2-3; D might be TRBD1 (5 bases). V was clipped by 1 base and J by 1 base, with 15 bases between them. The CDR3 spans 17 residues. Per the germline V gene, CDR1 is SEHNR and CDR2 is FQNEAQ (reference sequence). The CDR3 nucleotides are TGTGCCAGCAGCTTAGGGGGCGGCGGCCCCGGCACAGATACGCAGTATTTT. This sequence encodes CASSLGGGGPGTDTQYF.

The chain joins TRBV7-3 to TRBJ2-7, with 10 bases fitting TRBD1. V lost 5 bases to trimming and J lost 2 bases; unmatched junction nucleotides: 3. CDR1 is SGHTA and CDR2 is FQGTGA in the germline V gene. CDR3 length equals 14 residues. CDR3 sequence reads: CASSRDRGPYEQYF. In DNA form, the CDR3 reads TGTGCCAGCAGCCGAGACAGGGGGCCCTACGAGCAGTACTTC.

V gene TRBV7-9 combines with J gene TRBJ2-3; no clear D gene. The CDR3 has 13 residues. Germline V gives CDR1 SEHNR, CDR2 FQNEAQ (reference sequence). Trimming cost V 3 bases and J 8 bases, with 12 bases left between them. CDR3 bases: TGTGCCAGCAGCTTTGAGGTAGGAACTACGCAGTATTTT. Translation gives CASSFEVGTTQYF.

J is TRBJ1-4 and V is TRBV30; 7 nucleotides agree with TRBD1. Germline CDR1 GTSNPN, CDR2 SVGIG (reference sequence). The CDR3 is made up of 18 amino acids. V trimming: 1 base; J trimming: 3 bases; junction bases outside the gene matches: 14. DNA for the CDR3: TGTGCCTGGAGTGCCGGCCTTGGGCAGGGGGTTTCTAATGAAAAACTGTTTTTT. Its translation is CAWSAGLGQGVSNEKLFF.

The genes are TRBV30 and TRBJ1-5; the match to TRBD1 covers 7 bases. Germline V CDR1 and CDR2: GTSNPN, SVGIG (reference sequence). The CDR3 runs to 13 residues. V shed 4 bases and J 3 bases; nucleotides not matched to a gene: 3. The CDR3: CAWNRGNNQPQHF. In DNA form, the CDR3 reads TGTGCCTGGAACAGGGGAAACAATCAGCCCCAGCATTTT.

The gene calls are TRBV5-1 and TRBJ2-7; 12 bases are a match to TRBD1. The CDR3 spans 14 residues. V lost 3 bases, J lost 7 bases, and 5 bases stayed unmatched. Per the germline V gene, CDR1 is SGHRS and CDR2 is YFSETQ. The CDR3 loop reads CASSWGQGAGEQYF. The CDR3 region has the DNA TGCGCCAGCAGCTGGGGACAGGGGGCGGGTGAGCAGTACTTC.

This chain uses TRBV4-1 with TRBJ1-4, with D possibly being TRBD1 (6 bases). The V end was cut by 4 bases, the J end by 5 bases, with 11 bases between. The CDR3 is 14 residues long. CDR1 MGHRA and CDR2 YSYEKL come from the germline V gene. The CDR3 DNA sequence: TGCGCCAGCAGCCCGACAGGACTCAATGAAAAACTGTTTTTT. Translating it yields CASSPTGLNEKLFF.

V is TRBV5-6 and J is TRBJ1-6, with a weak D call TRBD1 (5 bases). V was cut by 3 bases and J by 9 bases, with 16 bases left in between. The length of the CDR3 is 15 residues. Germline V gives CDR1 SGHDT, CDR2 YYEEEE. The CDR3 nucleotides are TGTGCCAGCAGCTCAACGACTGGGGGGTCTTCACCCCTCCACTTT. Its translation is CASSSTTGGSSPLHF.

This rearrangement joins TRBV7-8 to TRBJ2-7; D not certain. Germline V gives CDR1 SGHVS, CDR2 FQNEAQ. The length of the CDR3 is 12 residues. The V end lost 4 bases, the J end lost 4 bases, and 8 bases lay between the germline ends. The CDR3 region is CASSSHSYEQYF. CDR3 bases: TGTGCCAGCAGCTCCCACTCGTACGAGCAGTACTTC.

The CDR3 loop is CASGSDYRAGGRGVDTQYF. DNA of the CDR3: TGTGCTAGTGGTTCAGACTATAGAGCGGGGGGTCGTGGAGTAGATACGCAGTATTTT. This chain joins TRBV12-5 and TRBJ2-3; 9 positions match TRBD2. Germline-derived CDR1 and CDR2 are LGHNT and FRNRAP. The CDR3 spans 19 residues. V dropped 4 bases and J dropped 5; count of bases not matched to a gene: 19.

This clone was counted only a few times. The CDR3 DNA follows: TGTGCCAGCAGCTACACCGTTGCATACGAGCAGTACTTC. Translating it yields CASSYTVAYEQYF. The rearrangement links TRBV11-2 to TRBJ2-7; D remains ambiguous. Trimming pared 4 bases from V and 4 bases from J, leaving 11 bases between. CDR1 and CDR2 (germline): SGHAT, FQNNGV. This CDR3 region has 13 residues.

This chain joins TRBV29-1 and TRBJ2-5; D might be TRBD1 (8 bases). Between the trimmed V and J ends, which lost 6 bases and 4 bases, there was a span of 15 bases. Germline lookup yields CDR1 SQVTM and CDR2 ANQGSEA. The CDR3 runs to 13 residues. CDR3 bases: TGCAGCGTCGACAGGGGAGGGGGAGAGACCCAGTACTTC. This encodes CSVDRGGGETQYF.

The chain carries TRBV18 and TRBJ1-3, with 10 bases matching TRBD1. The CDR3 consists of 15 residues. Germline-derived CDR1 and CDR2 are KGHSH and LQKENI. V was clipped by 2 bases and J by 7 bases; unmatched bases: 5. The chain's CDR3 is CASSPGTGDSNTIYF. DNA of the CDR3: TGTGCCAGCTCACCAGGGACAGGGGATTCGAACACCATATATTTT.